Listed below are T cell receptor beta chains from one sample, sequenced in a study of cytomegalovirus exposure and HLA in healthy donors. Profiled with immunoSEQ multiplex PCR; TCRdb holds only in-frame clones, not every one. The table has 95,000 to 120,000 clones, approximately 83% seen once. Specimen: PBMCs. Every receptor here comes from a woman younger than 30 in good health and CMV-seronegative. Each CDR3 is given with its conserved first and last residue. D genes are given only for firm matches. Some rows mark clone size as missing; the rest say once, few, many or name a class of expanded clone.

d_gene: TRBD2; v_gene: TRBV7-8; abundance: NA; CDR3aa: CASSPSGLETQYF
d_gene: NA; v_gene: TRBV30; abundance: NA; CDR3aa: CAWSVREKLFF
d_gene: TRBD2; v_gene: TRBV7-7; abundance: NA; CDR3aa: CASSSTSGFVGELFF
d_gene: TRBD1; v_gene: TRBV28; abundance: NA; CDR3aa: CASSFRAPQGAARWGTTEAFF
d_gene: TRBD2; v_gene: TRBV5-1; abundance: NA; CDR3aa: CASSLTLAGGSYEQYF
d_gene: TRBD2; v_gene: TRBV2; abundance: NA; CDR3aa: CASGLAGGTPETQYF
d_gene: NA; v_gene: TRBV28; abundance: NA; CDR3aa: CASRTAGGGYGYTF
d_gene: NA; v_gene: TRBV28; abundance: NA; CDR3aa: CASSVSSEQYF
d_gene: NA; v_gene: TRBV6-6; abundance: NA; CDR3aa: CASSYRGRGETQYF
d_gene: NA; v_gene: TRBV4-1; abundance: NA; CDR3aa: CASSQDDRMNTEAFF
d_gene: NA; v_gene: TRBV19; abundance: NA; CDR3aa: CASSISDNEQFF
d_gene: TRBD2; v_gene: TRBV28; abundance: NA; CDR3aa: CASSLPPLSSGRAKSGANVLTF
d_gene: NA; v_gene: TRBV27; abundance: NA; CDR3aa: CASSLVRDIPYEQYF
d_gene: NA; v_gene: TRBV14; abundance: NA; CDR3aa: CASSPQGQMKRYF
d_gene: NA; v_gene: TRBV6-6; abundance: NA; CDR3aa: CASREVATF
d_gene: NA; v_gene: TRBV28; abundance: NA; CDR3aa: CASSHRVKQPQHF
d_gene: TRBD1; v_gene: TRBV29-1; abundance: NA; CDR3aa: CSVGQGRYEQYF
d_gene: NA; v_gene: TRBV11-3; abundance: NA; CDR3aa: CASSLDGGDTGELFF
d_gene: NA; v_gene: TRBV19; abundance: NA; CDR3aa: CASSLDRPYGYTF
d_gene: NA; v_gene: TRBV29-1; abundance: NA; CDR3aa: CSVGLGTEAFF
d_gene: TRBD1; v_gene: TRBV5-6; abundance: NA; CDR3aa: CASSLAQGTGELFF
d_gene: TRBD1; v_gene: TRBV19; abundance: NA; CDR3aa: CASSTRTGPEHTEAFF
d_gene: TRBD1; v_gene: TRBV28; abundance: few; CDR3aa: CASSRDRGDEKLFF